A single sample gave rise to the 9 T cell receptor beta chains below, sequenced in a study of blood T cell repertoires in COVID-19. Produced via immunoSEQ multiplex PCR; TCRdb's table is partial and in-frame only. The sample has about 350,000 clones; roughly 87% are singletons. Sequenced sample: PBMCs or T cells enriched from blood (not recorded which). All receptors come from a woman in her twenties or thirties who had recovered from COVID-19.

The J gene is TRBJ1-5, the V gene TRBV7-8, with 7 bases identical to TRBD1. The germline V gene has CDR1 SGHVS and CDR2 FQNEAQ. The CDR3 is 19 amino acids. Losses at the gene ends were 0 bases for V and 0 bases for J; bases not matched to a gene: 11. Here the CDR3 reads CASSLASTGVEGSNQPQHF. The CDR3 coding sequence is TGTGCCAGCAGCTTAGCATCCACAGGGGTCGAGGGTAGCAATCAGCCCCAGCATTTT.

The gene calls are TRBV6-5 and TRBJ2-3; 12 bases align to TRBD2. The germline V gene encodes CDR1 MNHEY and CDR2 SVGAGI. The junction had 4 bases not matched to a gene; V was cut back by 4 bases and J by 2 bases. The CDR3 length is 16 residues. CDR3 amino acids: CASSSRLAGATDTQYF. The CDR3 nucleotides are TGTGCCAGCAGTTCACGACTAGCGGGAGCCACAGATACGCAGTATTTT.

The chain combines TRBV3-1 (or the pseudogene TRBV3-2) with TRBJ2-2; possibly TRBD1 for D (6 bases). There are 15 residues in the CDR3. V was pared by 3 bases and J by 4 bases, with 12 bases between. Per germline, CDR1 LGHDT and CDR2 YNNKEL (reference sequence). CDR3 sequence reads: CASSQRGSSTGELFF. CDR3 DNA sequence: TGTGCCAGCAGCCAGAGGGGGTCCTCCACCGGGGAGCTGTTTTTT.

The chain carries TRBV6-5 and TRBJ2-5; 8 nucleotides line up with TRBD1. Trimming cost V 2 bases and J 5 bases; bases outside gene matches: 4. CDR3 length: 14 residues. Germline V gene lookup returns CDR1 MNHEY and CDR2 SVGAGI. CDR3 DNA: TGTGCCAGCAGTTACGACAGGGGTTCGGAGACCCAGTACTTC. Protein sequence: CASSYDRGSETQYF.

The chain uses TRBV5-8 and TRBJ1-4, with a tentative D call TRBD1 (6 bases). Germline-derived CDR1 and CDR2 are SGHTS and YDEGEE. This CDR3 is 14 amino acids long. The germline V and J ends were trimmed by 4 bases and 3 bases, with 10 bases remaining between them. CDR3 DNA: TGTGCCAGCAGCATGGGACACCCTAATGAAAAACTGTTTTTT. It is translated as CASSMGHPNEKLFF.

This chain joins TRBV7-2 and TRBJ2-7; D is ambiguous. Germline lookup yields CDR1 SGHTA and CDR2 FQGNSA. V shed 6 bases and J shed 2 bases, with 14 bases lying between them. This CDR3 is built from 14 residues. The CDR3 sequence: CASSPDNAAYEQYF. In DNA form, the CDR3 reads TGTGCCAGCAGTCCCGATAACGCAGCCTACGAGCAGTACTTC.

This chain uses TRBV6-6 with TRBJ1-4; maybe TRBD1 (6 bases). Germline V lookup: CDR1 MNHNY, CDR2 SVGAGI (reference sequence). The V end lost 6 bases, the J end lost 7 bases, and 9 bases lay between the germline ends. CDR3 length: 12 residues. The CDR3 DNA sequence: TGTGCCAGCAGCCCGGACAGTGAAAAACTGTTTTTT. Translated: CASSPDSEKLFF.

The rearrangement uses TRBV4-2 and TRBJ2-2; the match to TRBD2 covers 10 bases. The CDR3 loop spans 16 amino acids. Trimming took 0 bases from V and 8 from J; bases not matched to a gene: 6. Germline CDR1 is LGHNA and CDR2 is YNFKEQ. The CDR3 DNA follows: TGTGCCAGCAGCCAAGATGTAGCGGGGGGAGTTGGGGAGCTGTTTTTT. As protein: CASSQDVAGGVGELFF.

This chain joins TRBV14 and TRBJ2-3; possibly TRBD2 for D (5 bases). The CDR3 is 19 amino acids. V was shortened by 1 base and J by 3 bases, with 23 bases between the two germline ends. Germline CDR1 is SGHDN and CDR2 is FVKESK. CDR3 sequence (DNA): TGTGCCAGCAGCCAAGGGAGTTTTTCCCGGCAGAGGGTTACAGATACGCAGTATTTT. This translates into CASSQGSFSRQRVTDTQYF. The complete variable domain, with remaining parts taken from reference TRBV14 and TRBJ2-3, reads EAGVTQFPSHSVIEKGQTVTLRCDPISGHDNLYWYRRVMGKEIKFLLHFVKESKQDESGMPNNRFLAERTGGTYSTLKVQPAELEDSGVYFCASSQGSFSRQRVTDTQYFGPGTRLTVL.